The 9 T cell receptor beta chains reported below all come from one sample, sequenced in a study of shared clonotypes between healthy human individuals. Assay: immunoSEQ multiplex PCR; the TCRdb copy retains only in-frame clones and omits some. This table has some 2,400,000 clones, approximately 94% appearing once. The sample was naive CD4+ T cells sorted from blood. The subset denotes: CD45RA+ positively selected. The receptors derive from a man younger than 35 in good health.

This rearrangement joins TRBV2 to TRBJ2-3; 11 bases map to TRBD1. V shed 5 bases and J 2 bases; nucleotides not matched to a gene: 9. The length of the CDR3 is 17 residues. The germline V gene encodes CDR1 SNHLY and CDR2 FYNNEI. The CDR3 DNA reads TGTGCCAGCAGTCCTACTGGGACAGGGGGGGTCACAGATACGCAGTATTTT. Translation: CASSPTGTGGVTDTQYF.

The chain couples TRBV6-6 to TRBJ2-7; D remains ambiguous. Germline V lookup: CDR1 MNHNY, CDR2 SVGAGI (reference sequence). This CDR3 spans 15 amino acids. Trimming left V 2 bases short and J 0 bases short, with 11 bases between. The DNA of the CDR3 is TGTGCCAGCAGTTACATCCCGGACCGCTCCTACGAGCAGTACTTC. Translated: CASSYIPDRSYEQYF.

In this sample, this clone turned up once. This sequence joins TRBV10-1 and TRBJ2-2, with 7 bases aligning to TRBD1. V lost 11 bases and J lost 0; bases outside the gene matches: 3. This CDR3 is 13 amino acids long. The germline CDR1 and CDR2 sequences are WNHNN and SYGVQD (reference sequence). The CDR3 region has the DNA TGCGCCGCTGGGACAGCGAACACCGGGGAGCTGTTTTTT. Its translation is CAAGTANTGELFF.

The rearrangement uses TRBV29-1 and TRBJ2-3; weak D call: TRBD2 (6 bases). Germline-derived CDR1 and CDR2 are SQVTM and ANQGSEA. CDR3 size: 13 residues. V was cut by 8 bases and J by 2 bases, with 14 bases left in between. The DNA of the CDR3 is TGCAGCCGCCGAGGAGGGATCACAGATACGCAGTATTTT. Translating gives CSRRGGITDTQYF.

The chain links TRBV2 to TRBJ2-3; D might be TRBD1 (5 bases). Between the trimmed V and J ends, which lost 7 bases and 4 bases, there was a span of 9 bases. The germline gives CDR1 SNHLY, CDR2 FYNNEI. This CDR3 region has 12 residues. The CDR3 DNA reads TGTGCCAGCACAACAGGCGCAGATACGCAGTATTTT. It yields the protein CASTTGADTQYF.

The V call is TRBV7-2, the J call TRBJ2-5; D may be TRBD2 (5 bases). Trimming shortened V by 7 bases and J by 7 bases, and 16 bases separated the two germline ends. Germline V CDR1 and CDR2: SGHTA, FQGNSA. The CDR3 totals 13 residues. Written as DNA, the CDR3 is TGTGCCAGCAACCTCGATCGAGGGAGGACCCAGTACTTC. Amino acid sequence: CASNLDRGRTQYF.

A single count supports this clone. V usage is TRBV4-3 and J usage is TRBJ2-2; D gene unclear. Germline CDR1 and CDR2: LGHNA and YSLEER. V was pared by 0 bases and J by 7 bases, with 9 bases between. CDR3 length: 14 amino acids. CDR3 DNA sequence: TGCGCCAGCAGCCAAGAATGGCGGAACGGGGAGCTGTTTTTT. Translated: CASSQEWRNGELFF.

Here the CDR3 reads CASSSLGQGEKLFF. The CDR3 DNA sequence: TGTGCCAGCAGCTCGCTAGGACAGGGAGAAAAACTGTTTTTT. The chain links TRBV7-2 to TRBJ1-4; 8 nucleotides agree with TRBD1. Germline loops: CDR1 SGHTA, CDR2 FQGNSA. The CDR3 consists of 14 residues. V lost 4 bases, J lost 8 bases, and 6 bases stayed unmatched.

This clone was detected only once. This sequence joins TRBV13 and TRBJ1-3; the D gene is possibly TRBD1 (6 bases). The CDR3 length is 14 residues. Germline CDR1 PRHDT, CDR2 FYEKMQ (reference sequence). Trimming took 4 bases from V and 4 from J, leaving 11 bases between them. The CDR3 loop reads CASSSYRDGNTIYF. The DNA of the CDR3 is TGTGCCAGCAGCTCCTACAGGGACGGAAACACCATATATTTT.